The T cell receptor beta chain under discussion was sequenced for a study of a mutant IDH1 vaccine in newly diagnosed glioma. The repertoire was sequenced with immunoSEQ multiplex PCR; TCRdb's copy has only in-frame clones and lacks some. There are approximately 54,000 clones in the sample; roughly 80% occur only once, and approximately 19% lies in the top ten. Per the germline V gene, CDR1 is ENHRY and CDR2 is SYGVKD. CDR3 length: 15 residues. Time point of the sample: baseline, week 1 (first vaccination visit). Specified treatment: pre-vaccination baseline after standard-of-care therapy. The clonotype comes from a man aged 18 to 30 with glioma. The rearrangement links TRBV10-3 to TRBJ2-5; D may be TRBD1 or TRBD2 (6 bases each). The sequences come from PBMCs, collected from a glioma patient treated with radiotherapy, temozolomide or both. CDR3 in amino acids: CAIRGASGAQETQYF. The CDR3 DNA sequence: TGTGCGATTAGGGGGGCCTCCGGGGCCCAAGAGACCCAGTACTTC.